This T cell receptor beta chain was captured by sequencing in a study of cytomegalovirus exposure and HLA in healthy donors (dated by TCRdb to about 2017). For context, the study as a whole: The approximately 710 repertoires of the first cohort and the approximately 110 validation repertoires were produced on the same platform, according to a later analysis. The study was designed to test whether signatures of past pathogen exposure could be identified by cataloging public T cell receptors. Besides the first cohort of more than 650 subjects, a separate validation cohort made up of roughly 120 different subjects was used. High-throughput TCR immunosequencing, statistical association of individual TCRs with disease status, and machine learning were combined to predict cytomegalovirus infection status. Summary of the overall study and its limitations: In vitro tests confirmed that a few of the cytomegalovirus-associated TCR beta chains recognize cytomegalovirus antigens. Across donors, most TCR sequences were observed very rarely, whereas some public TCRs were present in many individuals. Subsequent analysis determined that TCRs grouped into clusters in the first cohort also showed a tendency toward co-occurrence across the 120 validation repertoires, and 85% to 95% of cluster scores exceeded 0. Cytomegalovirus status was reported to be diagnosed by the classifier with high specificity and sensitivity in both the original and validation cohorts. The authors suggested that the approach could potentially be extended to other disease states and immunological phenotypes. A later analysis lacked HLA typing for the validation cohort, so it scored co-occurrence in that cohort across all 110 or so repertoires. The study gave a list of some 150 TCR beta chains associated with cytomegalovirus.

Donors formed part of the validation cohort, which comprised over a hundred subjects and was distinct from the first cohort of under 850 subjects. A note on this clone: Its recognized antigen is unknown. Nothing much larger sits one base from this clone, and base qualities are not available.

Library construction relied on the immunoSEQ multiplex PCR assay. As for the authors' bioinformatics: A statistical classification framework was built to diagnose cytomegalovirus status from the catalog of TCR beta chain sequences. TCRdb took over this immuneACCESS table, retaining in-frame rearrangements with V and J assigned. Such tables are incomplete; in checked studies, under half of the missing clones stem from an unresolved V gene, and the remainder is unexplained. The V and J calls and clone size are taken from that table; D and trimming were inferred from the DNA. For this sample the table gives a few hundred thousand clones, of which 75% to 90% were detected only once. The top ten clonotypes cover about 0.91% of the sample. The CDR3, from cysteine to phenylalanine, totals 14 residues. This entry keeps only the CDR3 DNA: 42 bases, framed from base 1. CDR1 and CDR2, looked up from the germline V gene (reference sequence), are LNHNV and YYDKDF. Relative to germline, V is missing 6 bases and J is missing 8 bases, with 9 bases of the junction outside any gene match.

The V gene is TRBV15 and the J gene is TRBJ2-1, and TRBD2 matches 8 of the central bases. Sequences were obtained from PBMCs. This sequence was found in a woman younger than 30 in good health and CMV-seronegative. Here the CDR3 is given as CATRGLAGIDEQFF. The nucleotides read TGTGCCACCAGGGGCCTAGCGGGTATAGATGAGCAGTTCTTC.